These 20 T cell receptor beta chains originate from one sample sequenced in a study of T-cell memory formation after mild COVID-19. One entry per CDR3 protein, called by TCRdb with MiXCR from the 5' RACE reads. The data contain about 260,000 distinct CDR3 sequences, under 8.5% of them singletons. The sequenced sample consisted of PBMCs or a T cell subset sorted from them (not recorded which). The source is a man between 18 and 29 years old who had mild COVID-19 (a few samples of this study predate the infection). Cell type and time point are not known.

The chain employs TRBV6-2 or TRBV6-3 and TRBJ2-7; perhaps TRBD2 as D (5 bases). V was cut by 2 bases and J by 3 bases, with 14 bases left in between. Germline CDR1 reads MNHEY; CDR2 reads SVGEGT. The CDR3 is 15 amino acids. The CDR3 DNA is TGTGCCAGCAGTTACGCCGGGGTGGGGTACTACGAGCAGTACTTC. Translation gives CASSYAGVGYYEQYF.

This clonotype was recorded a few times. V and J are TRBV7-9 and TRBJ2-7; no firm D call. Looked up from germline, CDR1 is SEHNR and CDR2 is FQNEAQ (reference sequence). This CDR3 has 12 amino acids. CDR3 amino acids: CASSSLQYSLDV. In nucleotides, the CDR3 is TGTGCCAGCAGCTCCCTCCAATATTCCTTGGACGTC.

This chain uses TRBV28 with TRBJ1-4, with D possibly TRBD1 on 5 matching bases. V lost 6 bases to trimming and J lost 6 bases, with 11 bases between them. CDR3 size: 13 residues. Germline values: CDR1 MDHEN, CDR2 SYDVKM. The CDR3 region has the DNA TGTGCCAGCAGCCGGGACCGATATGAAAAACTGTTTTTT. Its protein is CASSRDRYEKLFF. The full variable domain, rest sourced from reference TRBV28 and TRBJ1-4, is DVKVTQSSRYLVKRTGEKVFLECVQDMDHENMFWYRQDPGLGLRLIYFSYDVKMKEKGDIPEGYSVSREKKERFSLILESASTNQTSMYLCASSRDRYEKLFFGSGTQLSVL.

The rearrangement joins TRBV7-9 to TRBJ2-5; TRBD2 aligns across 7 bases. Germline CDR1 and CDR2: SEHNR and FQNEAQ (reference sequence). V lost 5 bases, J lost 0 bases, and 9 bases stayed unmatched. There are 16 residues in the CDR3. CDR3 residues: CASSRSGGGYQETQYF. The CDR3 DNA follows: TGTGCCAGCAGCCGTTCTGGGGGAGGGTACCAAGAGACCCAGTACTTC.

The chain is built from TRBV11-2 and TRBJ2-3; no definite D call. V was clipped by 1 base and J by 0 bases, with 8 bases between them. CDR1 and CDR2 (germline): SGHAT, FQNNGV. The CDR3 contains 15 residues. The CDR3 here is CASSLVVGSTDTQYF. The CDR3 DNA reads as TGTGCCAGCAGCTTAGTGGTGGGAAGCACAGATACGCAGTATTTT.

V is TRBV20-1 and J is TRBJ1-6; D may be TRBD1 (6 bases). Germline V gene data show CDR1 as DFQATT and CDR2 as SNEGSKA (reference sequence). Trimming cost V 4 bases and J 7 bases, with 11 bases left between them. The CDR3 length is 13 residues. CDR3 sequence: CSAIPQGNSPLHF. The CDR3 DNA reads as TGCAGTGCTATCCCACAGGGCAATTCACCCCTCCACTTT.

The chain links TRBV4-3 to TRBJ2-2; 7 nucleotides align to TRBD2. Germline V gene sequence: CDR1 LGHNA, CDR2 YSLEER. The ends lost 0 bases at V and 11 bases at J; junction bases unmatched: 18. The CDR3 is 18 amino acids. The CDR3 region has the DNA TGCGCCAGCAGCCAAGACACGAGAGCTGCAGGGAGGGTCGGTGAGCTGTTTTTT. Residues: CASSQDTRAAGRVGELFF.

The chain joins TRBV5-1 to TRBJ2-1; 8 bases align to TRBD2. The trim removed 4 bases at V and 7 bases at J, leaving 7 bases unmatched. CDR3 length: 14 amino acids. In germline, CDR1 is SGHRS, CDR2 YFSETQ. In DNA, the CDR3 is TGCGCCAGCAGCGGACTAGCCGGGGGTAATGAGCAGTTCTTC. This translates into CASSGLAGGNEQFF.

This sequence joins TRBV6-6 and TRBJ1-2; D is ambiguous. The CDR3 loop spans 13 amino acids. Looked up from germline, CDR1 is MNHNY and CDR2 is SVGAGI (reference sequence). The germline V and J ends were trimmed by 2 bases and 6 bases, with 10 bases remaining between them. The CDR3 bases are TGTGCCAGCAGTTACGGGCAGAGTGATGGCTACACCTTC. Translated, it gives CASSYGQSDGYTF.

The chain combines TRBV7-8 with TRBJ2-3, with TRBD2 identical over 9 bases. This CDR3 is 16 amino acids long. Germline values: CDR1 SGHVS, CDR2 FQNEAQ. With V trimmed by 2 bases and J by 5 bases, 8 bases remained unmatched. CDR3 sequence: CASSLSGGGVKDTQYF. CDR3 DNA sequence: TGTGCCAGCAGCTTATCGGGCGGGGGGGTCAAAGATACGCAGTATTTT. The entire variable domain, with the rest obtained from reference TRBV7-8 and TRBJ2-3, is as follows: GAGVSQSPRYKVAKRGQDVALRCDPISGHVSLFWYQQALGQGPEFLTYFQNEAQLDKSGLPSDRFFAERPEGSVSTLKIQRTQQEDSAVYLCASSLSGGGVKDTQYFGPGTRLTVL.

This chain links TRBV2 with TRBJ1-3; D may be TRBD1 (6 bases). The CDR3 totals 13 residues. Germline V gives CDR1 SNHLY, CDR2 FYNNEI. The V gene lost 9 bases and the J gene lost 2 bases, with 11 bases spanning the gap. The CDR3 reads CARQGIPGNTIYF. The CDR3 DNA sequence: TGTGCCAGACAGGGAATTCCTGGAAACACCATATATTTT. The variable domain in full, completed from reference TRBV2 and TRBJ1-3, reads EPEVTQTPSHQVTQMGQEVILRCVPISNHLYFYWYRQILGQKVEFLVSFYNNEISEKSEIFDDQFSVERPDGSNFTLKIRSTKLEDSAMYFCARQGIPGNTIYFGEGSWLTVV.

This clonotype was recorded many times. The genes are TRBV3-1 and TRBJ2-1; possibly TRBD1 for D (6 bases). The CDR3 runs 15 residues. Germline CDR1 and CDR2: LGHDT and YNNKEL (reference sequence). With 3 bases removed from V and 3 bases from J, the gap between germline ends came to 12 bases. The CDR3 is CASSHTGIGYNEQFF. The CDR3, as DNA: TGTGCCAGCAGCCACACAGGGATAGGCTACAATGAGCAGTTCTTC.

In regard to this clonotype: This may be a read error, as it is one base from a much larger clone. This rearrangement joins TRBV11-2 to TRBJ2-1; TRBD1 is a possible D gene (6 bases). Germline CDR1 reads SGHAT; CDR2 reads FQNNGV. CDR3 length: 13 residues. The CDR3 DNA sequence: TGTGCCAGCATCTTAACAGGGTACAATGAGCAGTTCTTC. Translation gives CASILTGYNEQFF. Using reference TRBV11-2 and TRBJ2-1 for the parts outside the CDR3, the full variable domain is EAGVAQSPRYKIIEKRQSVAFWCNPISGHATLYWYQQILGQGPKLLIQFQNNGVVDDSQLPKDRFSAERLKGVDSTLKIQPAKLEDSAVYLCASILTGYNEQFFGPGTRLTVL.

In this sample, this clonotype turned up a few times. This sequence joins TRBV7-7 and TRBJ2-7, with 8 bases aligning to TRBD1. The germline gives CDR1 SSHAT, CDR2 FNYEAQ (reference sequence). This CDR3 has 13 amino acids. V gave up 5 bases and J gave up 4 bases; unmatched junction bases: 4. CDR3 sequence reads: CASSTRTGYEQYF. DNA of the CDR3: TGTGCCAGCAGCACGCGGACAGGGTACGAGCAGTACTTC.

This clonotype was recorded at least ten times. The chain joins TRBV4-1 to TRBJ2-4, with 7 bases matching TRBD1. Germline CDR1 and CDR2: MGHRA and YSYEKL. This CDR3 has 15 amino acids. J was trimmed by 1 base and V by 3 bases; bases with no gene match: 3. The chain's CDR3 is CASSQGQLAKNIQYF. The DNA for the CDR3 is TGCGCCAGCAGCCAGGGACAGCTGGCCAAAAACATTCAGTACTTC.

This clonotype occurred many times. The V and J genes are TRBV5-1 and TRBJ1-4, with D possibly matching TRBD1 (6 bases). The CDR3 has 14 residues. The germline V gene has CDR1 SGHRS and CDR2 YFSETQ. V lost 1 base and J lost 5, with 9 bases in between. CDR3 protein: CASSLRTANEKLFF. CDR3 sequence (DNA): TGCGCCAGCAGCTTGAGGACAGCGAATGAAAAACTGTTTTTT.

This clonotype was picked up many times. The chain has TRBV3-1 and TRBJ2-7; 7 nucleotides line up with TRBD1. Germline CDR1 and CDR2: LGHDT and YNNKEL (reference sequence). V dropped 1 base and J dropped 3; count of bases not matched to a gene: 0. The CDR3 totals 13 residues. CDR3 nucleotide sequence: TGTGCCAGCAGCCAAGGGGACAGCTACGAGCAGTACTTC. This sequence encodes CASSQGDSYEQYF.

V is TRBV5-1 and J is TRBJ1-2; 9 positions match TRBD1. J lost 2 bases, V lost 4 bases, and 3 bases had no gene match. Germline assignment: CDR1 SGHRS and CDR2 YFSETQ. The CDR3 has 14 residues. The CDR3 sequence: CASSHGTGNYGYTF. CDR3 DNA: TGCGCCAGCAGCCACGGGACAGGGAACTATGGCTACACCTTC.

This chain links TRBV6-8 with TRBJ2-1, with TRBD2 as a possible D gene (5 bases). V was trimmed by 3 bases and J by 3 bases, leaving 9 bases between them. The germline V gene has CDR1 MNHGY and CDR2 SAAAGT. The CDR3 loop spans 14 amino acids. The CDR3 loop is CASSYQRNYNEQFF. The DNA of the CDR3 is TGTGCCAGCAGTTATCAGCGGAACTACAATGAGCAGTTCTTC.

This clonotype was counted only a few times. This sequence joins TRBV9 and TRBJ2-5, with TRBD1 as a possible D gene (5 bases). The CDR3 consists of 14 residues. Germline V gene sequence: CDR1 SGDLS, CDR2 YYNGEE. V was cut by 1 base and J by 5 bases, with 12 bases left in between. The CDR3 DNA reads as TGTGCCAGCAGCGTATTTGGCAGGGATGAGACCCAGTACTTC. Translating gives CASSVFGRDETQYF.